The TCR beta chain described here comes from a study of shared clonotypes between healthy human individuals. Looking at the study overall: The study drew on a couple of women and three men aged 18 to 49 as donors. Each donor's CD4 naive and CD4 memory cells filled three plates apiece, CD8 naive two, and CD8 memory one.

As originally analysed: For the immunoSEQ data, sequences were junction-only without quality scores, so filtering differed. Method: immunoSEQ multiplex PCR; TCRdb's copy keeps in-frame clones and lacks some. V, J and clone size were drawn from that table, and D and trimming were deduced from the DNA. The sample consists of approximately 2,200,000 clones, 85% to 95% of them appearing once. Points from the study as a whole: An expected dependence of interdonor clonotype sharing on sequencing depth was noted.

Germline V gene data show CDR1 as SGDLS and CDR2 as YYNGEE. This CDR3 is 14 amino acids long. Trimming took 3 bases from V and 3 from J; bases not matched to a gene: 1. This clone was found once. The target antigen is unknown. Terminally differentiated effector memory CD45RA+ cells were left out of the naive CD8 fraction, which was CD45RO-negative and positively selected for CCR7. V usage is TRBV9 and J usage is TRBJ2-7, with TRBD2 matching over 12 bases. The sequence was collected from a man younger than 35 in good health. Some clones in this sample may be carry-over from other donors' samples. The sequencing sample was made of naive CD8+ T cells from PBMCs. The CDR3 bases are TGTGCCAGCAGCGGGACTAGCGGGGACTACGAGCAGTACTTC. Translated, it gives CASSGTSGDYEQYF.